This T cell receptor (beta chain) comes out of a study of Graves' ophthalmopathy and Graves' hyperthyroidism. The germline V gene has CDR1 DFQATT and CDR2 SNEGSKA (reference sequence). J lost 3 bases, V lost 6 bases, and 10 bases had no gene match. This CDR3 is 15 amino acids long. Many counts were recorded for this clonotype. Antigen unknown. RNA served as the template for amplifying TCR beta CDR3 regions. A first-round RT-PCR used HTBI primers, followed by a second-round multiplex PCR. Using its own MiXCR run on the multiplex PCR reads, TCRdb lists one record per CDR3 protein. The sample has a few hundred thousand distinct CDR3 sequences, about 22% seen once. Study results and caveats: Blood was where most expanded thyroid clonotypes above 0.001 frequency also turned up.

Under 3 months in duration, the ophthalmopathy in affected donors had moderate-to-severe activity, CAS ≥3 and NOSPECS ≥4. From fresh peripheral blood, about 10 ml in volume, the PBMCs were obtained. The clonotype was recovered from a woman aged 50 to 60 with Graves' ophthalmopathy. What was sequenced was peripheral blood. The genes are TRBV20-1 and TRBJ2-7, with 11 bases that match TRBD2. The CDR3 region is CSAKAPGLADYEQYF. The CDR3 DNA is TGCAGTGCAAAGGCGCCGGGACTAGCGGACTACGAGCAGTACTTC.